This TCR beta chain was found in a study of CD8+ T cells in alopecia areata. Study-wide results and caveats: Persistence of many expanded lesional clones was seen in scalp and blood during tofacitinib. Patients shared TCRs less clearly than mice did, possibly owing to HLA. Having one nonresponder leaves uncertain how baseline CD8+ expansion relates to response.

Extraction of RNA preceded its reverse transcription into cDNA, which served as the sequencing template. Sequenced by immunoSEQ multiplex PCR; TCRdb stores in-frame clones only, minus some. The table has approximately 140,000 clones, roughly 82% seen once. Treatment described: oral pan-JAK inhibitor, 5-10 mg twice daily. Peripheral blood and lesional scalp punch biopsies were taken from alopecia areata patients. Notes on this clone: Its antigen is not identified.

V was shortened by 0 bases and J by 10 bases, with 12 bases between the two germline ends. Germline CDR1 and CDR2: MNHEY and SMNVEV (reference sequence). The CDR3 runs to 13 residues. This receptor was obtained from a human donor with alopecia areata. Sequencing used CD8+ T cells sorted from blood, obtained at week 4, from a patient treated with tofacitinib. V is TRBV27 and J is TRBJ1-1; unclear D gene. In DNA form, the CDR3 reads TGTGCCAGCAGTTTATCGGACCCGATGGGAGCTTTCTTT. Translating it yields CASSLSDPMGAFF.